This T cell receptor beta chain originates from a study of T cell changes during pregnancy in multiple sclerosis. The data were produced by immunoSEQ multiplex PCR, yet TCRdb's version contains in-frame clones alone and is incomplete. The repertoire includes tens of thousands of clones, 85% to 95% of them detected once, and over 0.45% sits in the top ten. This sequence was found in a female donor with multiple sclerosis, enrolled in a pregnancy study. The sample here was CD4+ T cells from peripheral blood mononuclear cells, taken in the third trimester of pregnancy.

CDR3 region: CASSQVLNYGYTF. In DNA, the CDR3 is TGCGCCAGCAGCCAAGTCCTTAACTATGGCTACACCTTC. The J gene is TRBJ1-2, the V gene TRBV4-3; no reliable D call. From germline, CDR1 is LGHNA and CDR2 YSLEER. The CDR3 runs 13 residues. Trimming took off 1 base at V and 1 base at J, with 4 bases between the two ends.